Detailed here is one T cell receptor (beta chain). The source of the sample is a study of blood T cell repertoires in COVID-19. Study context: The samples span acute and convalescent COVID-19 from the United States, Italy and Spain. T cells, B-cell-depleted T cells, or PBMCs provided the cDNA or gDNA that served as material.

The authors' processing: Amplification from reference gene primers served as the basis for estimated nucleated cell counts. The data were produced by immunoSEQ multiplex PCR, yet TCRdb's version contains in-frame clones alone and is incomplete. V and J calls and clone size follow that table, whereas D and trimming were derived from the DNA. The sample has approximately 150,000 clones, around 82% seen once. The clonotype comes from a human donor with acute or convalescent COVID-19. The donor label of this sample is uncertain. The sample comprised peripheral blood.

The CDR3 protein is CASSPNSGYSQHF. CDR3 in DNA: TGTGCCAGCAGCCCCAATTCAGGGTATTCCCAGCATTTT. V is TRBV7-2 and J is TRBJ1-5, with a weak D call TRBD1 (5 bases). V was shortened by 5 bases and J by 11 bases, with 16 bases between the two germline ends. CDR3 size: 13 residues. From germline, CDR1 is SGHTA and CDR2 FQGNSA.